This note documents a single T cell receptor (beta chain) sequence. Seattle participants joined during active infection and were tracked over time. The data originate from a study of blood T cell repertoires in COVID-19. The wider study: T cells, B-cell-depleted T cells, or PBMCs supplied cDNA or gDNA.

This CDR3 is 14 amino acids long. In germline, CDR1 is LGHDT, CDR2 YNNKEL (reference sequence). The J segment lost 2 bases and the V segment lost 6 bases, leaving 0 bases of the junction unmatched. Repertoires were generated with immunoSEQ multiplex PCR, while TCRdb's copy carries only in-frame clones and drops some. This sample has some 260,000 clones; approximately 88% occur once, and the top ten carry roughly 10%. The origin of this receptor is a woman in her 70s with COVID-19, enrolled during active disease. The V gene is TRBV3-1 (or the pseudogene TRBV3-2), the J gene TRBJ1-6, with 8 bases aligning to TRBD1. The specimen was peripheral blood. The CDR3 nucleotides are TGTGCCAGCAGGACAGGGGCCTATAATTCACCCCTCCACTTT. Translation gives CASRTGAYNSPLHF.